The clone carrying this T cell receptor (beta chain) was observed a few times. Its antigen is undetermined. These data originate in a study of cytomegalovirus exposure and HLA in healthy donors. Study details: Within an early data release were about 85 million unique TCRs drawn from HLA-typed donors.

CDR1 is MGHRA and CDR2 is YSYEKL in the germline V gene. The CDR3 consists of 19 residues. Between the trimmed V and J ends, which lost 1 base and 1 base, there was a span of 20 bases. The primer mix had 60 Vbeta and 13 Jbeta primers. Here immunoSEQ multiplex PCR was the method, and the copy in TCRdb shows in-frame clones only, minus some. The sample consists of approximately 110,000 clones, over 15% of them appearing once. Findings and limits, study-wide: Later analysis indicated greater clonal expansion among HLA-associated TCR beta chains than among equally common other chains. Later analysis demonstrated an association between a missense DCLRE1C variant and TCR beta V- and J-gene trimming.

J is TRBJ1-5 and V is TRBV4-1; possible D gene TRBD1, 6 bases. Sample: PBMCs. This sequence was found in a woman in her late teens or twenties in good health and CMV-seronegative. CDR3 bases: TGCGCCAGCAGCCAAGCTGTACCCACAGGGAAATTAAGCAATCAGCCCCAGCATTTT. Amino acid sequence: CASSQAVPTGKLSNQPQHF.